The clone carrying this TCR beta chain was seen many times. Its target is not known. This record comes from a study of CD8 T cells in ankylosing spondylitis. Notes on the study in general: Clones linked to disease were reported to show significant enrichment in matched ankylosing spondylitis synovial fluid. Clones linked to the disease showed a CD8+ phenotype. They occurred at relatively low frequencies in peripheral blood.

Researchers built TCR beta libraries using quantitative 5'-RACE with molecular barcodes. One entry per CDR3 protein, called by TCRdb with MiXCR from the 5' RACE reads. The sample shows approximately 9,000 distinct CDR3 sequences, 3.9% of them seen only once. The V gene's germline CDR1 is LGHDT and CDR2 YNNKEL (reference sequence). This CDR3 region has 14 residues. Unmatched junction bases numbered 5, after V lost 3 bases and J lost 6 bases. The TCR was taken from a female donor with ankylosing spondylitis or in good health (not recorded which). Material for sequencing was blood, either unsorted or a sorted T cell fraction (not recorded which). J is TRBJ2-3 and V is TRBV3-1; 8 bases match TRBD2. In DNA form, the CDR3 reads TGTGCCAGCAGCCATCGGGGGGGCGAGGATACGCAGTATTTT. Translating it yields CASSHRGGEDTQYF.